A single TCR beta chain is shown here with its context. This sample was taken from a study of blood T cell repertoires in COVID-19. The wider study: Sites across the United States, Italy and Spain contributed samples from acute and convalescent COVID-19.

The CDR3 extends over 16 amino acids. V trimming: 2 bases; J trimming: 7 bases; junction bases outside the gene matches: 6. Germline CDR1 SGHDT, CDR2 YYEEEE. Only in-frame clones appear in the TCRdb table, and some are missing; sequencing was by immunoSEQ multiplex PCR. The sample lists about 70,000 clones; 80% to 90% were seen once. The specimen sequenced was peripheral blood. This clonotype originated in a woman aged 70 to 79 with acute or convalescent COVID-19. The gene calls are TRBV5-6 and TRBJ2-1; 13 nucleotides line up with TRBD2. In nucleotides, the CDR3 is TGTGCCAGCAGCTTCCGAACTAGCGGGAGGGTTAATGAGCAGTTCTTC. Amino acid sequence: CASSFRTSGRVNEQFF.